This TCR beta chain was recorded in a study of control samples from healthy donors and cancer patients. The assay was immunoSEQ multiplex PCR, and TCRdb's table has in-frame clones only and misses some. This sample has 60,000 to 80,000 clones, with about 90% found just once. This TCR derives from a woman aged 45-65 years in good health. The sequencing sample was made of blood.

This CDR3 is CASSVEHRAGELFF. The DNA of the CDR3 is TGTGCCAGCAGCGTAGAGCATCGGGCCGGGGAGCTGTTTTTT. The chain uses TRBV9 and TRBJ2-2; D gene uncertain. This CDR3 is built from 14 residues. Germline-derived CDR1 and CDR2 are SGDLS and YYNGEE. V shed 0 bases and J shed 6 bases, with 9 bases lying between them.